These T cell receptor beta chains were read from a single sample in a study of cytomegalovirus exposure and HLA in healthy donors. The protocol was immunoSEQ multiplex PCR, while the TCRdb copy is restricted to in-frame clones and leaves out a portion. The sample lists approximately 190,000 clones; 84% were seen once. The sequenced sample was PBMCs. The receptor set was obtained from a woman aged 25 to 39 in good health and CMV-seropositive. Each CDR3 is given with its conserved first and last residue. Each record gives: V gene, D gene, clone size, J gene, CDR3 protein, CDR3 DNA. D genes are given only for firm matches. Part of the rows lack a size; the others show once, few, many or a class for expanded clones.

TRBV5-8,-,-,TRBJ2-7,CASAPRGLAYEQYF,TGTGCCAGCGCCCCCAGGGGTCTCGCCTACGAGCAGTACTTC
TRBV28,-,-,TRBJ1-5,CASRIHQGNSNQPQHF,TGTGCCAGCAGAATACACCAGGGAAATAGCAATCAGCCCCAGCATTTT
TRBV28,-,-,TRBJ1-5,CASSLAPWENQPQHF,TGTGCCAGCAGTTTAGCCCCCTGGGAGAATCAGCCCCAGCATTTT
TRBV27,-,few,TRBJ1-2,CASSFAGNYGYTF,TGTGCCAGCAGTTTTGCGGGAAACTATGGCTACACCTTC
TRBV28,-,-,TRBJ1-3,CASVRGGSGNTIYF,TGTGCCAGCGTTAGGGGGGGCTCTGGAAACACCATATATTTT
TRBV5-1,-,-,TRBJ2-1,CASSLAGESRFF,TGCGCCAGCAGCTTGGCCGGGGAGAGCCGGTTCTTC
TRBV29-1,TRBD2,-,TRBJ2-1,CSVPEGIAGVHNEQFF,TGCAGCGTGCCAGAAGGTATAGCGGGAGTCCACAATGAGCAGTTCTTC
TRBV7-8,-,once,TRBJ1-1,CASSLVKTGPMNTEAFF,TGTGCCAGCAGCTTGGTAAAGACAGGCCCGATGAACACTGAAGCTTTCTTT
TRBV28,-,-,TRBJ1-4,CASSFLGGGEKLFF,TGTGCCAGCAGTTTCCTGGGAGGAGGGGAAAAACTGTTTTTT
TRBV4-2,TRBD2,-,TRBJ2-3,CASSRSGRQDTQYF,TGTGCCAGCAGTCGCAGCGGGAGACAAGATACGCAGTATTTT
TRBV6-7,-,once,TRBJ1-3,CASNSYPWERPIYF,TGTGCCAGCAACAGCTACCCCTGGGAGAGGCCCATATATTTT
TRBV6-1,-,-,TRBJ2-7,CASSEALWRTHF,TGTGCCAGCAGTGAAGCGCTCTGGAGAACCCACTTC
TRBV2,TRBD2,-,TRBJ2-2,CASSALAVNTGELFF,TGTGCCAGCAGTGCCCTAGCGGTTAACACCGGGGAGCTGTTTTTT
TRBV5-1,TRBD1,-,TRBJ1-1,CASSLGQGSEAFF,TGCGCCAGCAGCCTGGGACAGGGGTCTGAAGCTTTCTTT
TRBV5-6,TRBD1,-,TRBJ2-7,CASSLGTETYEQYF,TGTGCCAGCAGCTTAGGGACAGAGACCTACGAGCAGTACTTC
TRBV7-6,TRBD2,-,TRBJ2-2,CASSRTTSGSTGELFF,TGTGCCAGCAGCCGCACTACTAGCGGGAGCACCGGGGAGCTGTTTTTT
TRBV6-5,TRBD2,-,TRBJ2-1,CASSYGTSGTNEQFF,TGTGCCAGCAGTTACGGGACTAGCGGGACAAATGAGCAGTTCTTC
TRBV30,TRBD1,-,TRBJ1-3,CAWGQGATNTIYF,TGTGCCTGGGGACAGGGTGCGACAAACACCATATATTTT
TRBV9,TRBD1,once,TRBJ1-2,CASSVAGQNYGYTF,TGTGCCAGCAGCGTAGCGGGACAGAACTATGGCTACACCTTC
TRBV30,-,-,TRBJ1-1,CAWDQGRTEAFF,TGTGCCTGGGACCAGGGTAGGACTGAAGCTTTCTTT
TRBV6-1,-,-,TRBJ2-5,CASSADRAGSQKTQYF,TGTGCCAGCAGTGCTGACCGAGCCGGGAGTCAGAAGACCCAGTACTTC
TRBV21-1,-,-,TRBJ1-1,CASSKERRQPTSSDTEAFF,TGTGCCAGCAGCAAGGAGAGAAGACAGCCAACTTCATCGGACACTGAAGCTTTCTTT
TRBV5-4,TRBD1,-,TRBJ1-1,CASSRGTGDTEAFF,TGTGCCAGCAGCAGAGGGACAGGGGACACTGAAGCTTTCTTT
TRBV6-1,-,-,TRBJ1-3,CASTASGNTIYF,TGTGCCAGTACAGCCTCTGGAAACACCATATATTTT
TRBV13,TRBD2,-,TRBJ2-1,CASSPRPPSGINLNEQFF,TGTGCCAGCAGCCCTCGTCCTCCTAGCGGGATAAATCTCAATGAGCAGTTCTTC
TRBV7-9,-,-,TRBJ2-3,CASSSTGRMRQYF,TGTGCCAGCAGCTCTACTGGGAGGATGAGGCAGTATTTT